The 11 T cell receptor beta chains in this list originate from one sample, sequenced in a study of cytomegalovirus exposure and HLA in healthy donors. The PCR was carried out with 60 Vbeta primers and 13 Jbeta primers. The data were produced by immunoSEQ multiplex PCR, yet TCRdb's version contains in-frame clones alone and is incomplete. In the table there are fewer than 150,000 clones, over 65% of which are singletons. Sequencing was performed on PBMCs. These receptors came from a woman aged 30 to 39 in good health and CMV-seronegative.

The chain carries TRBV29-1 and TRBJ2-1; TRBD1 might be the D (5 bases). V shed 3 bases and J shed 4 bases, with 10 bases lying between them. In germline, CDR1 is SQVTM, CDR2 ANQGSEA. The CDR3 spans 13 residues. The CDR3 DNA sequence: TGCAGCGTTGATCCGACAGCGTACAATGAGCAGTTCTTC. This translates into CSVDPTAYNEQFF.

The rearrangement joins TRBV5-1 to TRBJ1-6; 7 nucleotides agree with TRBD1. V dropped 3 bases and J dropped 0; count of bases not matched to a gene: 12. This CDR3 comprises 19 residues. The V gene's germline CDR1 is SGHRS and CDR2 YFSETQ. As DNA, the CDR3 is TGCGCCAGCAGCTCGACCTACAGGGGACCAAACTCCTATAATTCACCCCTCCACTTT. Translation gives CASSSTYRGPNSYNSPLHF. Drawing the rest from reference TRBV5-1 and TRBJ1-6, the complete variable domain is KAGVTQTPRYLIKTRGQQVTLSCSPISGHRSVSWYQQTPGQGLQFLFEYFSETQRNKGNFPGRFSGRQFSNSRSEMNVSTLELGDSALYLCASSSTYRGPNSYNSPLHFGNGTRLTVT.

In this sample, this clone turned up a few times. The gene calls are TRBV7-9 and TRBJ2-5, with D hard to call. The CDR3 is 12 residues long. V was cut by 4 bases and J by 3 bases, with 6 bases left in between. Germline values: CDR1 SEHNR, CDR2 FQNEAQ (reference sequence). CDR3 nucleotides: TGTGCCAGCAGCTGGTCGGAAGAGACCCAGTACTTC. This sequence encodes CASSWSEETQYF.

The chain is built from TRBV9 and TRBJ2-3; D remains ambiguous. Trimming pared 2 bases from V and 0 bases from J, leaving 4 bases between. The CDR3 is made up of 13 amino acids. The germline gives CDR1 SGDLS, CDR2 YYNGEE. CDR3 loop: CASSVTSTDTQYF. CDR3 nucleotide sequence: TGTGCCAGCAGCGTGACTAGCACAGATACGCAGTATTTT.

The chain uses TRBV27 and TRBJ2-7; perhaps TRBD2 as D (5 bases). V lost 6 bases to trimming and J lost 6 bases, with 18 bases between them. Germline-derived CDR1 and CDR2 are MNHEY and SMNVEV (reference sequence). The CDR3 covers 14 residues. CDR3 nucleotide sequence: TGTGCCAGCAGCCTCCGGAGCGACGGGATCGAGCAGTACTTC. This encodes CASSLRSDGIEQYF.

DNA of the CDR3: TGTGCCAGCAGTTCCCAGGGCTACGAGCAGTACTTC. It encodes CASSSQGYEQYF. The rearrangement uses TRBV6-6 and TRBJ2-7, with D possibly matching TRBD1 (5 bases). The ends were cut back, 4 bases at V and 3 bases at J, with 7 bases in the middle. Germline values: CDR1 MNHNY, CDR2 SVGAGI (reference sequence). The CDR3 consists of 12 residues.

This chain joins TRBV19 and TRBJ2-5; 7 nucleotides align to TRBD1. CDR3 length: 16 residues. Trimming cost V 4 bases and J 0 bases; bases outside gene matches: 8. CDR1 and CDR2 from the germline V gene are LNHDA and SQIVND (reference sequence). CDR3 DNA sequence: TGTGCCAGTAGTACTCGACAGGGAAGGGACCAAGAGACCCAGTACTTC. Its translation is CASSTRQGRDQETQYF.

As regards this clone: Different DNA sequences within this sample yield the same CDR3. The rearrangement joins TRBV28 to TRBJ2-7; D not certain. The CDR3 is made up of 12 amino acids. Trimming took 1 base from V and 3 from J, leaving 4 bases between them. The germline gives CDR1 MDHEN, CDR2 SYDVKM. The CDR3 is CASSLSSYEQYF. In DNA form, the CDR3 reads TGTGCCAGCAGTTTATCCAGCTACGAGCAGTACTTC.

The rearrangement uses TRBV2 and TRBJ2-4; D uncertain. Per germline, CDR1 SNHLY and CDR2 FYNNEI. V was clipped by 6 bases and J by 7 bases, with 19 bases between them. The CDR3 sequence is 15 residues long. CDR3 sequence reads: CASSEPGLDPNIQYF. Here the CDR3 DNA reads TGTGCCAGCAGCGAACCGGGTCTAGACCCTAACATTCAGTACTTC. The full variable domain, rest sourced from reference TRBV2 and TRBJ2-4, is EPEVTQTPSHQVTQMGQEVILRCVPISNHLYFYWYRQILGQKVEFLVSFYNNEISEKSEIFDDQFSVERPDGSNFTLKIRSTKLEDSAMYFCASSEPGLDPNIQYFGAGTRLSVL.

This chain links TRBV30 with TRBJ1-2; no definite D call. Germline V gives CDR1 GTSNPN, CDR2 SVGIG (reference sequence). The CDR3 is made up of 13 amino acids. V dropped 0 bases and J dropped 8 bases, with 13 bases sitting between them. The CDR3 DNA reads as TGTGCCTGGAGTGTAGAGGGCTTCGTAGGCTACACCTTC. Amino acids: CAWSVEGFVGYTF.

The genes are TRBV19 and TRBJ1-3; TRBD1 agrees at 10 bases. This CDR3 has 16 amino acids. CDR1 is LNHDA, CDR2 SQIVND, per germline (reference sequence). For the CDR3, the DNA is TGTGACTCAAAGCCCGGACAGGGGGGTTCTGGAAACACCATATATTTT. Its protein product is CDSKPGQGGSGNTIYF.